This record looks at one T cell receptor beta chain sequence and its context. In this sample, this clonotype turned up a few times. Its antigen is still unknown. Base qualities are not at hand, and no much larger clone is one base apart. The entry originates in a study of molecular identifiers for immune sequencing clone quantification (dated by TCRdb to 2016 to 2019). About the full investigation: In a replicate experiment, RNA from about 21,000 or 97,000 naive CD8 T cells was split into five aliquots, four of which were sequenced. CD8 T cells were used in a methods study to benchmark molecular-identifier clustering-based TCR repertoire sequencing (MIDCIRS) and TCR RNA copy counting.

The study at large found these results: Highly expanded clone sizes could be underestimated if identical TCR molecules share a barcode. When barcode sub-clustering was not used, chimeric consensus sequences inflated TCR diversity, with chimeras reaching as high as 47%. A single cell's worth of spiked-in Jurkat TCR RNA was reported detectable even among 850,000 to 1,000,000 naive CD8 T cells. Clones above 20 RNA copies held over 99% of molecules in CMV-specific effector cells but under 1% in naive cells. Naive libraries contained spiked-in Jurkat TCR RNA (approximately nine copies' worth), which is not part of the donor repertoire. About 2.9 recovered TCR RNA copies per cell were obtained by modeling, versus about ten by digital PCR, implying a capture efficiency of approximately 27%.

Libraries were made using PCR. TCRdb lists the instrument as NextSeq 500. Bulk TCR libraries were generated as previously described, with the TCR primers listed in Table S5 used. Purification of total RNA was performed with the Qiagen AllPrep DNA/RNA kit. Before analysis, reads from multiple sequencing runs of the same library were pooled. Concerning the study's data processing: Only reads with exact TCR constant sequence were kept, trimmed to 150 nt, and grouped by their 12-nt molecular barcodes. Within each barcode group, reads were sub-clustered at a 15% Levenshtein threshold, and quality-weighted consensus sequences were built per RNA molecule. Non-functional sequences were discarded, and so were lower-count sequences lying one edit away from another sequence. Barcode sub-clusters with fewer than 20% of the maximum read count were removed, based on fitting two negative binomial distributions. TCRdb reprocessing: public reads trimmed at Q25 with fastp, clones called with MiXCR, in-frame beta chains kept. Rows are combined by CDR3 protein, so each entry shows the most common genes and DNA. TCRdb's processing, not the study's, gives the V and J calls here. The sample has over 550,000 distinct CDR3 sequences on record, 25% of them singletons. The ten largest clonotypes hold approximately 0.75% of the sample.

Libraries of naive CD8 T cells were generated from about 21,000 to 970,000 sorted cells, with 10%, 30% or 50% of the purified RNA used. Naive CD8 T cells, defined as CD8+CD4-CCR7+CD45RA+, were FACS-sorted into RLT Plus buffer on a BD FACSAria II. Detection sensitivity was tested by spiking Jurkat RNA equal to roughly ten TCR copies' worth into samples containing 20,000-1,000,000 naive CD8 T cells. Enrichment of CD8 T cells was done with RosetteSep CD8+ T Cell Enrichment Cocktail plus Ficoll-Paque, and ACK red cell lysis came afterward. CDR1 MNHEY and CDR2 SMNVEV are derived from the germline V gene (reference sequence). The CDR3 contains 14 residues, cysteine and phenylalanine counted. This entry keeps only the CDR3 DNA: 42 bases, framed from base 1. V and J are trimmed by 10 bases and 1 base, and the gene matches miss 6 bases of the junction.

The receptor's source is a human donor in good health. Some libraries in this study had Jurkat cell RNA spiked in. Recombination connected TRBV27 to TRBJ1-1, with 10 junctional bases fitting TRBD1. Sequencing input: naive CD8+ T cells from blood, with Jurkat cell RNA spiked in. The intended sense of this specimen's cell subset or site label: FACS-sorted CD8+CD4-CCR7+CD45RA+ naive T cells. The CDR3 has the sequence CANRTGGPNTEAFF. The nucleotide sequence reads TGTGCCAACAGGACAGGGGGACCGAACACTGAAGCTTTCTTT.